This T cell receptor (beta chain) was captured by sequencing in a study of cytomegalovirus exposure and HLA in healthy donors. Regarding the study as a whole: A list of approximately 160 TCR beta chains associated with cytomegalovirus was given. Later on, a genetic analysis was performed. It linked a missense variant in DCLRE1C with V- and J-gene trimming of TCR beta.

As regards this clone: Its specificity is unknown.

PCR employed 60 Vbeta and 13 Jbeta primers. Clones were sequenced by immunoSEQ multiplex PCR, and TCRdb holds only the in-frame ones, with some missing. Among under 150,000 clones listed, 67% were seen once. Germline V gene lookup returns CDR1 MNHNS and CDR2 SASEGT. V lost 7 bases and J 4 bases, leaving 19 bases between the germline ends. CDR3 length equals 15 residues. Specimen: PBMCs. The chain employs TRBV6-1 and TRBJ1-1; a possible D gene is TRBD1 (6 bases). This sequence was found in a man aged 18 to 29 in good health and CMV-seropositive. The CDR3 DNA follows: TGTGCCAGCACTGCAGCAAGGGGGTTGACCACTGAAGCTTTCTTT. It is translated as CASTAARGLTTEAFF.